This TCR beta chain was found in a study of shared clonotypes between healthy human individuals. Splitting of CD4+ cells produced CD45RA+ naive and CD45RA-negative memory subsets. The method was immunoSEQ multiplex PCR; TCRdb's version includes in-frame clones alone and lacks a portion of them. In the table there are some 2,500,000 clones, under 95% of which are singletons. Germline V gives CDR1 LNHNV, CDR2 YYDKDF (reference sequence). With V trimmed by 3 bases and J by 5 bases, 6 bases remained unmatched. This CDR3 contains 14 residues. Notes on this clone: Its antigen remains unknown.

Study-level findings and limits: For naive CD4 cells, roughly 5% of clonotypes were shared across a handful of donors.

The sample comprised naive CD4+ T cells from PBMCs. Stated subset: CD45RA+ positively selected. This receptor was taken from a man aged 18-30 years in good health. Some clones in this sample may be carry-over from other donors' samples. This chain connects TRBV15 to TRBJ2-5; 7 bases are a match to TRBD2. The CDR3 spells CATSRGRVGETQYF. The CDR3 region has the DNA TGTGCCACCAGCAGGGGGAGGGTCGGCGAGACCCAGTACTTC.